This T cell receptor (beta chain) appears in the sequencing data of a study of shared clonotypes between healthy human individuals. Study-level results: Genetic and exposure-history diversity was limited by the small donor number.

Deep level was the assay's run setting. Sequencing was performed with immunoSEQ multiplex PCR; in TCRdb, only in-frame clones are kept and a portion is missing. The table has more than 400,000 clones, 65% to 85% seen once. Concerning this clone itself: The antigen is not known.

Germline trimming cut 3 bases from V and 3 bases from J; bases unmatched to any gene: 8. This CDR3 is built from 15 residues. Looked up from germline, CDR1 is SGHTS and CDR2 is YDEGEE. The chain recombines TRBV5-8 with TRBJ1-2, with 7 bases matching TRBD1. This clonotype was sampled from a woman aged 40 to 55 in good health. Some clones in this sample may be carry-over from other donors' samples. The source material was PBMCs. The CDR3 region is CASSSTGAGYYGYTF. The CDR3 DNA is TGTGCCAGCAGCTCCACAGGGGCGGGGTACTATGGCTACACCTTC.